This TCR beta chain was sequenced during a study of blood T cells in healthy people across ages. Study-wide results and limits: TCR beta diversity was tightly associated with the proportion of naive T cells.

To note about this clonotype: No antigen is known for it.

Each sample yielded at least 6 million isolated PBMCs. The CDR3 is made up of 15 amino acids. V gave up 2 bases and J gave up 7 bases; unmatched junction bases: 9. Germline CDR1 SGHRS, CDR2 YFSETQ. The use of a sample-barcoded 5' primer and a J-beta primer mix characterized a second PCR of 7 to 11 cycles. Every single cDNA molecule received a tag from a template-switch adaptor with 12 random nucleotides. TCRdb re-called the 5' RACE reads through MiXCR, storing one row per CDR3 protein. In the table there are more than 650,000 distinct CDR3 sequences, around a quarter of which are singletons. These sequences were also reported in another study, on T cells of mothers and their children. In that study: A few healthy Caucasian mothers and their six children donated.

This chain joins TRBV5-1 and TRBJ2-7; 10 positions agree with TRBD1. This receptor was taken from a boy between 5 and 17 years old in good health. The source material was blood. The CDR3 region is CASSLSGQGEREQYF. CDR3 coding DNA: TGCGCCAGCAGCTTAAGTGGACAGGGGGAGCGGGAGCAGTACTTC.